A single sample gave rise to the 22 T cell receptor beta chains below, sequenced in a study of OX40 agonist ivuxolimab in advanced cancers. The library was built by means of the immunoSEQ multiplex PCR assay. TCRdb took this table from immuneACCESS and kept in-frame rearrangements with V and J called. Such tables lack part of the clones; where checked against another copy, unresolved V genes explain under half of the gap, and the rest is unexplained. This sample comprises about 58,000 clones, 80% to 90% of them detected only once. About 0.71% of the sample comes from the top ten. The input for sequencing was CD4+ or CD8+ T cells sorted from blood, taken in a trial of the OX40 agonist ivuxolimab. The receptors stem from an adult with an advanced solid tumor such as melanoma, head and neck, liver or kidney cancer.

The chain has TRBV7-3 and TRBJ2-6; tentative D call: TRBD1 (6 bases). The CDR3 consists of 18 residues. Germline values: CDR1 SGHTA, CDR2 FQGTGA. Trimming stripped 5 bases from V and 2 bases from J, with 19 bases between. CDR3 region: CASSPVAGVIAGANVLTF. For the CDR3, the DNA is TGTGCCAGCAGCCCAGTCGCAGGGGTTATAGCTGGGGCCAACGTCCTGACTTTC.

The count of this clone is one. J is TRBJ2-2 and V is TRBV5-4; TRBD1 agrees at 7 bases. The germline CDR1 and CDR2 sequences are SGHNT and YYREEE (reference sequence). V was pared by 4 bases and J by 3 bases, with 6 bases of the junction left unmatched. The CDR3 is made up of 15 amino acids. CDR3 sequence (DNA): TGTGCCAGCAGCCCTGGACAGGTAGACACCGGGGAGCTGTTTTTT. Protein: CASSPGQVDTGELFF.

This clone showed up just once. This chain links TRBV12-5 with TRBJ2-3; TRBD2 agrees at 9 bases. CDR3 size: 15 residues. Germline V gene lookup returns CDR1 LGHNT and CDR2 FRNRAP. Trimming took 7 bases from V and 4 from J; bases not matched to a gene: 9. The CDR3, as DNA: TGTGCTAGTGCCATAGCGGGAGCCGCTTCAGATACGCAGTATTTT. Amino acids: CASAIAGAASDTQYF.

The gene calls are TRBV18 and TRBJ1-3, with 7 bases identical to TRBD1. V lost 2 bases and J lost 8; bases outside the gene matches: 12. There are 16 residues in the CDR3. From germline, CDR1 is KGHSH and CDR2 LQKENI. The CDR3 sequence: CASSPTGMTGRDTIYF. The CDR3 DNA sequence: TGTGCCAGCTCACCAACTGGAATGACAGGGAGAGACACCATATATTTT.

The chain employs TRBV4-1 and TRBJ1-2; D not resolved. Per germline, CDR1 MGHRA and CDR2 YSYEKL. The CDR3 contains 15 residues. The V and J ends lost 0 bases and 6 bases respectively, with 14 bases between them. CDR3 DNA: TGCGCCAGCAGCCAAGACTCTGCGGGATGGGATGGCTACACCTTC. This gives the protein CASSQDSAGWDGYTF.

CDR3 nucleotides: TGTGCCAGCAGTGAAGGGCGCGGGATTGCCGAGCAGTACTTC. Protein product: CASSEGRGIAEQYF. This chain joins TRBV2 and TRBJ2-7, with D perhaps matching TRBD2 (6 bases). The CDR3 spans 14 residues. Germline CDR1 and CDR2: SNHLY and FYNNEI. The ends were cut back, 1 base at V and 6 bases at J, with 13 bases in the middle.

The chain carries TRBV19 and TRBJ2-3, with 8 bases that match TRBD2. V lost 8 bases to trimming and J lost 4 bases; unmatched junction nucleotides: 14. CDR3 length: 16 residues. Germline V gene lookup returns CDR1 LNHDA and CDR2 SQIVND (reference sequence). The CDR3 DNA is TGTGCCAGTTCCCCCAGGTTGAGCGGGAGATCAGATACGCAGTATTTT. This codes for CASSPRLSGRSDTQYF.

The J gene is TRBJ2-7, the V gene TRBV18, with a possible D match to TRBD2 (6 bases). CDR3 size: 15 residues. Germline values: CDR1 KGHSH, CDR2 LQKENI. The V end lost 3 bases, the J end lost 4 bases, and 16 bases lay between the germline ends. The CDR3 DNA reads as TGTGCCAGCTCACCTCCCGGGAGTGTTTGGTACGAGCAGTACTTC. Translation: CASSPPGSVWYEQYF.

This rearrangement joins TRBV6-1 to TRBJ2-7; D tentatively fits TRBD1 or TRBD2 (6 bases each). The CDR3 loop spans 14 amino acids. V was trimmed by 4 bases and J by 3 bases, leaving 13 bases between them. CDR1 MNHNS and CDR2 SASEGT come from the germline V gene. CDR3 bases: TGTGCCAGCAGTGGGAGGGGGAGTAGCTACGAGCAGTACTTC. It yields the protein CASSGRGSSYEQYF.

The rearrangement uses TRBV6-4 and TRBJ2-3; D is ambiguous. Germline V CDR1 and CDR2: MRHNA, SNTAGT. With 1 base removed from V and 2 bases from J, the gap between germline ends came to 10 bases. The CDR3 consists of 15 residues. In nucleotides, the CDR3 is TGTGCCAGCAGTGACTTTGGCAGCGACACAGATACGCAGTATTTT. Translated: CASSDFGSDTDTQYF.

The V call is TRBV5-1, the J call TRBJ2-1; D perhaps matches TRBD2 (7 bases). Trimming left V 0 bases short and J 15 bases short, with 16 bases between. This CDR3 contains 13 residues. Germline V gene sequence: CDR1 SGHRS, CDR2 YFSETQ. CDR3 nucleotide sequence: TGCGCCAGCAGCTTGGAGTACGGGGGGCGCCTGTTCTTC. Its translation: CASSLEYGGRLFF. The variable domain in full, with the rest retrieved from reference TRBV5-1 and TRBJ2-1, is KAGVTQTPRYLIKTRGQQVTLSCSPISGHRSVSWYQQTPGQGLQFLFEYFSETQRNKGNFPGRFSGRQFSNSRSEMNVSTLELGDSALYLCASSLEYGGRLFFGPGTRLTVL.

For the CDR3, the DNA is TGTGCCAGCAGCTTAAATAGCCGCGGCAGGACTAATACGCAGTATTTT. Translating gives CASSLNSRGRTNTQYF. The V gene is TRBV7-3, the J gene TRBJ2-3, with D perhaps TRBD2 (6 bases). Trimming stripped 1 base from V and 7 bases from J, with 18 bases between. Germline-derived CDR1 and CDR2 are SGHTA and FQGTGA. The CDR3 runs 16 residues. The variable domain in full, with the rest retrieved from reference TRBV7-3 and TRBJ2-3, is GAGVSQTPSNKVTEKGKYVELRCDPISGHTALYWYRQSLGQGPEFLIYFQGTGAADDSGLPNDRFFAVRPEGSVSTLKIQRTERGDSAVYLCASSLNSRGRTNTQYFGPGTRLTVL.

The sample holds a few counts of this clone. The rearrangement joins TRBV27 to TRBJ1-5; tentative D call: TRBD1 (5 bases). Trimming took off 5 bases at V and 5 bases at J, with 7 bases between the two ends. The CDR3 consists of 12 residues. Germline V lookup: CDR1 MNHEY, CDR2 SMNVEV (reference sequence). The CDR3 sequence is CASSAGYQPQHF. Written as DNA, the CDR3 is TGTGCCAGCAGTGCAGGGTATCAGCCCCAGCATTTT.

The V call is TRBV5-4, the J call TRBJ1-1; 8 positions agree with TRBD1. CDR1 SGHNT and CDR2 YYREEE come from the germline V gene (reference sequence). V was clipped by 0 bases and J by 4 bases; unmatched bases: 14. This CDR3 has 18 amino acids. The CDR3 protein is CASSLGLSAGGAVTEAFF. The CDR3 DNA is TGTGCCAGCAGCTTGGGTCTTTCGGCAGGGGGCGCGGTCACTGAAGCTTTCTTT.

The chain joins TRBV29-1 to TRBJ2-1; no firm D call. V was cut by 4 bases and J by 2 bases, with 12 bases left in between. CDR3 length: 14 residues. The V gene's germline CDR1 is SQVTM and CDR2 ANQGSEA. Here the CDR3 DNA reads TGCAGCGTTGCTCGGCTAGGACCCTACAATGAGCAGTTCTTC. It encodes CSVARLGPYNEQFF.

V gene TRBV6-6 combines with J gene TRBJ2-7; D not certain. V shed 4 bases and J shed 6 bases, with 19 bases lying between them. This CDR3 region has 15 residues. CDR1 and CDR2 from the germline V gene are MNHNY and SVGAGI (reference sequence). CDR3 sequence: CASSSGSGGLFEQYF. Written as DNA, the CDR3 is TGTGCCAGCAGTTCCGGGTCCGGTGGGCTCTTCGAGCAGTACTTC.

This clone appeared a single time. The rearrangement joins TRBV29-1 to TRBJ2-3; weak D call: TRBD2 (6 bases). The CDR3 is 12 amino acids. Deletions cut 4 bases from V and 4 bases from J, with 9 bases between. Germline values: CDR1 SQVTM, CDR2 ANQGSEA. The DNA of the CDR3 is TGCAGCGTTGTCACTAGCTCAGATACGCAGTATTTT. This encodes CSVVTSSDTQYF.

CDR3 sequence: CASSLEQAYGYTF. The CDR3 DNA reads TGTGCCAGCAGCTTGGAACAAGCCTATGGCTACACCTTC. V is TRBV5-6 and J is TRBJ1-2; D not certain. V lost 0 bases to trimming and J lost 4 bases, with 7 bases between them. Germline V gene lookup returns CDR1 SGHDT and CDR2 YYEEEE. The CDR3 loop spans 13 amino acids.

CDR3 residues: CASSDSGTDTQYF. The CDR3 DNA reads TGTGCCAGCAGCGACAGCGGCACAGATACGCAGTATTTT. V and J are TRBV11-2 and TRBJ2-3; a possible D gene is TRBD1 (5 bases). V lost 5 bases to trimming and J lost 1 base, with 7 bases between them. CDR3 length: 13 amino acids. CDR1 is SGHAT, CDR2 FQNNGV, per germline.

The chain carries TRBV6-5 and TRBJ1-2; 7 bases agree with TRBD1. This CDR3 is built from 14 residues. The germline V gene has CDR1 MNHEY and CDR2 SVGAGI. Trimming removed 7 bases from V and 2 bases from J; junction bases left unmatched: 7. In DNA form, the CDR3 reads TGTGCCAGCACCTCCAGGGACAGAAACTATGGCTACACCTTC. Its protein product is CASTSRDRNYGYTF.

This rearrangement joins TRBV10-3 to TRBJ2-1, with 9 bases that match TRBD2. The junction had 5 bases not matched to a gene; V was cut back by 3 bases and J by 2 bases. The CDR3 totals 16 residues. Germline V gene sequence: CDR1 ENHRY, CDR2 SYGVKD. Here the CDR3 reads CAISDASGATYNEQFF. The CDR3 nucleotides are TGTGCCATCAGTGACGCTAGCGGGGCCACCTACAATGAGCAGTTCTTC.

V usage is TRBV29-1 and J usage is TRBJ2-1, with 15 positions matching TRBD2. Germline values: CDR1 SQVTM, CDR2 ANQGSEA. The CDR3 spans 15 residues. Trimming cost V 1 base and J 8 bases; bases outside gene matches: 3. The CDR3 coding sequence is TGCAGCGTTGAAGCGGGACTAGCGGGAGGCGATGAGCAGTTCTTC. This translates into CSVEAGLAGGDEQFF.